A single sample gave rise to the 28 T cell receptor beta chains below, sequenced in a study of cytomegalovirus exposure and HLA in healthy donors (dated by TCRdb to the late 2010s). The library was generated by the immunoSEQ multiplex PCR assay. For the multiplex PCR, a mixture combining 60 forward primers for TCR Vbeta segments and 13 reverse primers for TCR Jbeta segments was used. Held by TCRdb, this immuneACCESS table contains in-frame sequences only and omits some clones. Under half of the omission traces to an unresolved V gene where checked; the cause of the rest is unknown. The sample has under 150,000 clones on record, over 70% of them singletons. About 1.8% of the sample rests with the top ten. The sequenced sample was PBMCs. The receptor source for this set is a middle-aged woman in good health and CMV-seronegative.

The chain couples TRBV5-6 to TRBJ2-7; maybe TRBD1 (5 bases). V lost 2 bases to trimming and J lost 5 bases, with 11 bases between them. CDR3 length: 13 residues. Germline V lookup: CDR1 SGHDT, CDR2 YYEEEE. This chain's CDR3 is CASSFEQGNEQYF. DNA of the CDR3: TGTGCCAGCAGCTTCGAGCAGGGCAACGAGCAGTACTTC.

The chain joins TRBV5-6 to TRBJ2-1; 8 positions agree with TRBD2. CDR3 length: 17 amino acids. Germline CDR1 is SGHDT and CDR2 is YYEEEE. The junction had 12 bases not matched to a gene; V was cut back by 4 bases and J by 3 bases. The CDR3 DNA follows: TGTGCCAGCAGCCTAACCCACGGGGGGGCTCTCTACAATGAGCAGTTCTTC. Its protein is CASSLTHGGALYNEQFF.

This clone was observed a few times. The chain uses TRBV15 and TRBJ1-2; TRBD1 matches 9 bases. Trimming cost V 1 base and J 3 bases; bases outside gene matches: 3. The CDR3 is 15 amino acids. Germline values: CDR1 LNHNV, CDR2 YYDKDF (reference sequence). The CDR3 region is CATSRGGQGDYGYTF. CDR3 DNA: TGTGCCACCAGCAGAGGGGGACAGGGAGACTATGGCTACACCTTC. Complete variable domain (other parts from reference TRBV15 and TRBJ1-2): DAMVIQNPRYQVTQFGKPVTLSCSQTLNHNVMYWYQQKSSQAPKLLFHYYDKDFNNEADTPDNFQSRRPNTSFCFLDIRSPGLGDTAMYLCATSRGGQGDYGYTFGSGTRLTVV.

The V call is TRBV19, the J call TRBJ1-5; TRBD1 aligns across 9 bases. V shed 2 bases, J shed 4 bases, and the junction held 6 bases outside the gene matches. The CDR3 has 16 amino acids. Germline assignment: CDR1 LNHDA and CDR2 SQIVND (reference sequence). CDR3 in DNA: TGTGCCAGTAGTATAACCGGGACAGGGAGGAATCAGCCCCAGCATTTT. As protein: CASSITGTGRNQPQHF.

This chain connects TRBV19 to TRBJ2-7, with D possibly matching TRBD2 (6 bases). This CDR3 comprises 15 residues. V lost 3 bases and J 4 bases, leaving 16 bases between the germline ends. From germline, CDR1 is LNHDA and CDR2 SQIVND (reference sequence). CDR3 in DNA: TGTGCCAGTAGTATCGGAGCGGGCGCGTCTTACGAGCAGTACTTC. This sequence encodes CASSIGAGASYEQYF.

This clone was recorded only once. The chain carries TRBV5-1 and TRBJ2-1; D ambiguous. Germline V gene lookup returns CDR1 SGHRS and CDR2 YFSETQ. This CDR3 is built from 11 residues. V gave up 4 bases and J gave up 7 bases, with 6 bases separating them. The CDR3 region has the DNA TGCGCCAGCAGCCTCCTTAATGAGCAGTTCTTC. It translates to CASSLLNEQFF.

This rearrangement joins TRBV14 to TRBJ1-1; D remains ambiguous. CDR3 length: 15 residues. Germline CDR1 SGHDN, CDR2 FVKESK. Trimming removed 6 bases from V and 1 base from J, with 15 bases in between. The CDR3 is CASSIGGSRNTEAFF. The CDR3 bases are TGTGCCAGCAGTATAGGAGGGTCTCGGAACACTGAAGCTTTCTTT.

This clone was picked up a small number of times. The J gene is TRBJ1-2, the V gene TRBV15; 7 bases are shared with TRBD1. CDR1 and CDR2 (germline): LNHNV, YYDKDF (reference sequence). CDR3 length: 15 amino acids. V lost 3 bases, J lost 4 bases, and 8 bases stayed unmatched. The CDR3 sequence: CATSRDRLRSYGYTF. In DNA, the CDR3 is TGTGCCACCAGCAGGGACAGGTTAAGGAGCTATGGCTACACCTTC.

The chain uses TRBV4-2 and TRBJ1-5; no clear D. The CDR3 consists of 15 residues. Per germline, CDR1 LGHNA and CDR2 YNFKEQ. The ends were cut back, 1 base at V and 1 base at J, with 8 bases in the middle. The CDR3: CASSQGSGSNQPQHF. CDR3 DNA sequence: TGTGCCAGCAGCCAAGGGTCCGGGAGCAATCAGCCCCAGCATTTT.

V usage is TRBV6-5 and J usage is TRBJ2-7; TRBD2 might be the D (5 bases). The V and J ends lost 8 bases and 2 bases respectively, with 19 bases between them. Per germline, CDR1 MNHEY and CDR2 SVGAGI. This CDR3 comprises 15 residues. CDR3 residues: CASARQMEVPYEQYF. CDR3 bases: TGTGCCAGCGCTCGCCAGATGGAGGTCCCCTACGAGCAGTACTTC.

This rearrangement joins TRBV2 to TRBJ2-2; 13 nucleotides align to TRBD2. With V trimmed by 6 bases and J by 6 bases, 7 bases remained unmatched. The CDR3 is 16 residues long. Germline assignment: CDR1 SNHLY and CDR2 FYNNEI. The CDR3 sequence is CASSATSGRISGELFF. Written as DNA, the CDR3 is TGTGCCAGCAGCGCGACTAGCGGGAGGATTTCCGGGGAGCTGTTTTTT.

This clone has only a few counts. This rearrangement joins TRBV5-1 to TRBJ2-3; maybe TRBD2 (6 bases). Germline CDR1 reads SGHRS; CDR2 reads YFSETQ. Trimming left V 0 bases short and J 5 bases short, with 13 bases between. The CDR3 runs to 15 residues. CDR3 bases: TGCGCCAGCAGCTTGGGCGATAGCGGAGGAGATACGCAGTATTTT. Its protein product is CASSLGDSGGDTQYF.

The gene calls are TRBV5-1 and TRBJ2-7; TRBD1 agrees at 12 bases. Germline CDR1 SGHRS, CDR2 YFSETQ. The CDR3 contains 14 residues. The ends lost 6 bases at V and 4 bases at J; junction bases unmatched: 5. The CDR3 sequence: CASKGQGAEYEQYF. The CDR3 DNA reads TGCGCCAGCAAGGGACAGGGGGCCGAGTACGAGCAGTACTTC. Based on the CDR3 plus reference TRBV5-1 and TRBJ2-7, the full variable domain is KAGVTQTPRYLIKTRGQQVTLSCSPISGHRSVSWYQQTPGQGLQFLFEYFSETQRNKGNFPGRFSGRQFSNSRSEMNVSTLELGDSALYLCASKGQGAEYEQYFGPGTRLTVT.

This chain uses TRBV9 with TRBJ2-7; D is unresolved. The CDR3 has 14 residues. Germline V gene data show CDR1 as SGDLS and CDR2 as YYNGEE. V lost 4 bases to trimming and J lost 2 bases, with 13 bases between them. The CDR3, as DNA: TGTGCCAGCAGCCCCTCCCTCGAGGCCTACGAGCAGTACTTC. Residues: CASSPSLEAYEQYF.

The gene calls are TRBV9 and TRBJ2-1, with D possibly TRBD1 on 6 matching bases. The CDR3 runs to 14 residues. Between the trimmed V and J ends, which lost 4 bases and 7 bases, there was a span of 15 bases. The germline V gene encodes CDR1 SGDLS and CDR2 YYNGEE. The CDR3 DNA reads as TGTGCCAGCAGCTTCTGGGACACGGGGAATGAGCAGTTCTTC. This codes for CASSFWDTGNEQFF. Combining the CDR3 with reference TRBV9 and TRBJ2-1 gives the whole variable domain DSGVTQTPKHLITATGQRVTLRCSPRSGDLSVYWYQQSLDQGLQFLIQYYNGEERAKGNILERFSAQQFPDLHSELNLSSLELGDSALYFCASSFWDTGNEQFFGPGTRLTVL.

This chain joins TRBV30 and TRBJ2-7, with D possibly being TRBD2 (5 bases). Germline loops: CDR1 GTSNPN, CDR2 SVGIG (reference sequence). The CDR3 has 13 amino acids. V lost 0 bases and J 2 bases, leaving 8 bases between the germline ends. CDR3: CAWSVAEAYEQYF. The CDR3 region has the DNA TGTGCCTGGAGTGTGGCGGAGGCCTACGAGCAGTACTTC.

This chain connects TRBV7-2 to TRBJ2-7; weak D call: TRBD2 (6 bases). The ends were cut back, 5 bases at V and 6 bases at J, with 20 bases in the middle. The CDR3 runs to 15 residues. The germline V gene encodes CDR1 SGHTA and CDR2 FQGNSA. CDR3 bases: TGTGCCAGCAGCCTCGTAGGGACTTCCCCCTCCGAGCAGTACTTC. Amino acid sequence: CASSLVGTSPSEQYF.

This clone was counted a few times. This sequence joins TRBV5-3 and TRBJ2-7; 13 bases are shared with TRBD2. TRBV5-3 is marked as an open reading frame, function uncertain. This CDR3 is 18 amino acids long. The V segment lost 5 bases and the J segment 7 bases; nucleotides outside the gene matches: 18. CDR3 sequence: CARRDRTSGSSVAREQYF. In nucleotides, the CDR3 is TGTGCCAGAAGGGACCGGACTAGCGGGAGTAGTGTTGCGAGGGAGCAGTACTTC.

This chain links TRBV28 with TRBJ1-4; 8 positions agree with TRBD1. Germline V gene sequence: CDR1 MDHEN, CDR2 SYDVKM. Unmatched junction bases numbered 11, after V lost 5 bases and J lost 3 bases. The CDR3 length is 17 residues. The CDR3 loop reads CASSPPFLQGANEKLFF. The CDR3 DNA reads TGTGCCAGCAGTCCCCCCTTTCTACAGGGGGCTAATGAAAAACTGTTTTTT.

This clone came up a few times. The gene calls are TRBV27 and TRBJ1-2; TRBD1 aligns across 10 bases. The CDR3 covers 15 residues. Germline V gene lookup returns CDR1 MNHEY and CDR2 SMNVEV (reference sequence). After removal of 5 bases from V and 8 bases from J, the junction contained 11 bases not matched to a gene. The CDR3 sequence is CASSHDRGPADGYTF. In DNA form, the CDR3 reads TGTGCCAGCAGTCACGACAGGGGGCCGGCCGACGGCTACACCTTC.

This chain uses TRBV19 with TRBJ2-2; D is undetermined. Germline-derived CDR1 and CDR2 are LNHDA and SQIVND (reference sequence). The ends were cut back, 5 bases at V and 2 bases at J, with 9 bases in the middle. This CDR3 is 14 amino acids long. This CDR3 is CASSLGLNTGELFF. The CDR3 DNA reads as TGTGCCAGTAGTCTAGGGCTTAACACCGGGGAGCTGTTTTTT.

The chain links TRBV18 to TRBJ2-7; the match to TRBD2 covers 8 bases. Germline V lookup: CDR1 KGHSH, CDR2 LQKENI. V dropped 0 bases and J dropped 2; count of bases not matched to a gene: 6. The CDR3 has 16 amino acids. In nucleotides, the CDR3 is TGTGCCAGCTCACCACCAGCGGGAGTGGGTGCCTACGAGCAGTACTTC. Translated, it gives CASSPPAGVGAYEQYF.

This clone was counted once. This chain connects TRBV2 to TRBJ2-7; D is perhaps TRBD2 (7 bases). The length of the CDR3 is 13 residues. The germline V gene has CDR1 SNHLY and CDR2 FYNNEI. Trimming stripped 6 bases from V and 6 bases from J, with 15 bases between. The CDR3 nucleotides read TGTGCCAGCAGGGGAGGGGGGAGAGGCGAGCAGTACTTC. This encodes CASRGGGRGEQYF.

The rearrangement links TRBV7-8 to TRBJ2-7, with 9 bases lining up with TRBD2. Per the germline V gene, CDR1 is SGHVS and CDR2 is FQNEAQ. The CDR3 extends over 15 amino acids. Trimming took 2 bases from V and 6 from J; bases not matched to a gene: 8. The CDR3 DNA sequence: TGTGCCAGCAGCTTATTCAGCGGGGGGCCAAGCGAGCAGTACTTC. Its translation is CASSLFSGGPSEQYF.

The chain recombines TRBV20-1 with TRBJ2-1; D call uncertain. There are 11 residues in the CDR3. With 5 bases removed from V and 4 bases from J, the gap between germline ends came to 6 bases. The germline CDR1 and CDR2 sequences are DFQATT and SNEGSKA (reference sequence). The CDR3 region has the DNA TGCAGTGCTGCGGATTACAATGAGCAGTTCTTC. Its protein product is CSAADYNEQFF.

This clone showed up just a few times. This chain connects TRBV28 to TRBJ1-2; 9 bases are a match to TRBD1. The CDR3 spans 14 residues. Germline assignment: CDR1 MDHEN and CDR2 SYDVKM. V gave up 8 bases and J gave up 8 bases; unmatched junction bases: 12. The CDR3 reads CASHSTGGVRGYTF. For the CDR3, the DNA is TGTGCCAGCCATTCCACAGGGGGCGTACGGGGCTACACCTTC.

The rearrangement links TRBV30 to TRBJ1-1; TRBD1 is a possible D gene (5 bases). This CDR3 has 13 amino acids. Trimming removed 3 bases from V and 0 bases from J, with 8 bases in between. Germline CDR1 reads GTSNPN; CDR2 reads SVGIG (reference sequence). CDR3 sequence reads: CAWSRGLNTEAFF. For the CDR3, the DNA is TGTGCCTGGAGCCGGGGGTTGAACACTGAAGCTTTCTTT.

This clone was seen more than once but under ten times. V gene TRBV30 combines with J gene TRBJ2-7, with 10 bases identical to TRBD2. This CDR3 is 17 amino acids long. The trim removed 2 bases at V and 1 base at J, leaving 11 bases unmatched. CDR1 is GTSNPN, CDR2 SVGIG, per germline (reference sequence). The CDR3 bases are TGTGCCTGGAGTAAAGCTAGCGGGGGCGTATTTTCCTACGAGCAGTACTTC. It codes for CAWSKASGGVFSYEQYF.